The 8 T cell receptor beta chains presented below share a single source sample, sequenced in a study of shared clonotypes between healthy human individuals. Profiling relied on immunoSEQ multiplex PCR, and the TCRdb table lists in-frame clones only, not all of them. Of some 2,500,000 clones detected, more than 85% appear once; the ten largest clones hold about 0.39%. Sequencing input: naive CD4+ T cells from PBMCs. Subset given: CD45RA+ positively selected. These receptors originate from a man aged 18 to 29 in good health. Some clones in this sample may be carry-over from other donors' samples.

This clone was counted a single time. Other DNA sequences in the sample encode the same CDR3. This chain links TRBV5-1 with TRBJ2-5; no firm D call. Trimming left V 0 bases short and J 0 bases short, with 6 bases between. Germline lookup yields CDR1 SGHRS and CDR2 YFSETQ. This CDR3 contains 14 residues. The CDR3 nucleotides are TGCGCCAGCAGCTTGGGCGCGTACCAAGAGACCCAGTACTTC. Amino acid sequence: CASSLGAYQETQYF. The full variable domain, completed using reference TRBV5-1 and TRBJ2-5, is KAGVTQTPRYLIKTRGQQVTLSCSPISGHRSVSWYQQTPGQGLQFLFEYFSETQRNKGNFPGRFSGRQFSNSRSEMNVSTLELGDSALYLCASSLGAYQETQYFGPGTRLLVL.

This chain uses TRBV2 with TRBJ1-5; 11 bases agree with TRBD1. The CDR3 extends over 17 amino acids. V was clipped by 3 bases and J by 7 bases; unmatched bases: 11. The germline CDR1 and CDR2 sequences are SNHLY and FYNNEI. CDR3 sequence (DNA): TGTGCCAGCAGTGATCCCAATGGACAGGGGGCGAAACAGCCCCAGCATTTT. Translation gives CASSDPNGQGAKQPQHF.

This chain joins TRBV19 and TRBJ2-5, with 9 nucleotides matching TRBD2. Trimming removed 3 bases from V and 5 bases from J; junction bases left unmatched: 4. The CDR3 is made up of 14 amino acids. Germline V gene lookup returns CDR1 LNHDA and CDR2 SQIVND (reference sequence). The CDR3 coding sequence is TGTGCCAGTAGTATGCTGGCGGGAGGGGAGACCCAGTACTTC. Translated, it gives CASSMLAGGETQYF.

This chain connects TRBV12-2 to TRBJ2-5; the D call in the table, TRBD1, was not verified against the DNA. TRBV12-2 is noted as a pseudogene. The length of the CDR3 is 14 residues. CDR3 DNA sequence: TGTGCCCGGACGGAAAACAGGGGACAAGAGACCCAGTACTTC. This codes for CARTENRGQETQYF.

The chain uses TRBV29-1 and TRBJ2-3, with 8 nucleotides matching TRBD1. Germline assignment: CDR1 SQVTM and CDR2 ANQGSEA. The CDR3 has 14 residues. Losses at the gene ends were 3 bases for V and 5 bases for J; bases not matched to a gene: 7. CDR3 sequence: CSVDRGPLGDTQYF. In DNA, the CDR3 is TGCAGCGTTGACAGGGGGCCTCTTGGAGATACGCAGTATTTT.

A note on this clone: The sample has other DNA sequences that encode this CDR3 too. The chain has TRBV9 and TRBJ2-3; D uncertain. Trimming stripped 4 bases from V and 2 bases from J, with 5 bases between. Germline V gene sequence: CDR1 SGDLS, CDR2 YYNGEE. The CDR3 totals 12 residues. The CDR3 spells CASSLSTDTQYF. The CDR3, as DNA: TGTGCCAGCAGCTTGTCCACAGATACGCAGTATTTT.

J is TRBJ1-4 and V is TRBV14, with D unclear. The germline gives CDR1 SGHDN, CDR2 FVKESK. Trimming shortened V by 5 bases and J by 3 bases, and 13 bases separated the two germline ends. CDR3 size: 15 residues. In nucleotides, the CDR3 is TGTGCCAGCAGCACCCGACGGACTCCTAATGAAAAACTGTTTTTT. Encoded protein: CASSTRRTPNEKLFF.

This clone was recorded a few times. This chain links TRBV14 with TRBJ1-3, with D hard to call. Trimming took 6 bases from V and 5 from J, leaving 11 bases between them. The CDR3 length is 13 residues. From germline, CDR1 is SGHDN and CDR2 FVKESK. The CDR3: CASSLQRRNTIYF. CDR3 in DNA: TGTGCCAGCAGTCTGCAGAGGAGAAACACCATATATTTT.